This is a list of T cell receptor beta chains from one sample in a study of blood T cell repertoires in COVID-19. Generated by immunoSEQ multiplex PCR, the TCRdb table keeps only in-frame clones and is missing some. Of 150,000 to 200,000 clones listed, approximately 83% were seen once; the top ten hold over 1.5%. Material for sequencing was peripheral blood. The receptors were sampled from a human donor in a cohort sampled during active COVID-19. The CDR3 runs from the conserved cysteine through the conserved F or W. The order of the fields is clone size, CDR3 length, J gene, D gene, V gene, CDR3 protein, CDR3 DNA. A D gene is named only where the DNA matches it firmly. Size values are once, few and many counts, or a class for expanded clones, and some rows have none.

size: few
length: 15
J: TRBJ1-5
D: TRBD1
V: TRBV28
CDR3: CASSLWDRGVQPQHF
DNA: TGTGCCAGCAGTTTATGGGACAGGGGGGTTCAGCCCCAGCATTTT

size: NA
length: 13
J: TRBJ2-7
D: NA
V: TRBV12-3/TRBV12-4
CDR3: CASSLTRYYEQYF
DNA: TGTGCCAGCAGCTTGACACGTTACTACGAGCAGTACTTC

size: NA
length: 17
J: TRBJ2-3
D: TRBD1
V: TRBV28
CDR3: CASSPGQGARRADTQYF
DNA: TGTGCCAGCAGCCCGGGACAGGGGGCGCGTAGGGCAGATACGCAGTATTTT

size: NA
length: 13
J: TRBJ2-5
D: NA
V: TRBV9
CDR3: CASSVASTETQYF
DNA: TGTGCCAGCAGCGTAGCTAGTACCGAGACCCAGTACTTC

size: NA
length: 16
J: TRBJ2-1
D: TRBD2
V: TRBV18
CDR3: CASSSSLAGGATEQFF
DNA: TGTGCCAGCTCATCATCCCTAGCGGGAGGCGCCACCGAGCAGTTCTTC

size: few
length: 15
J: TRBJ2-5
D: TRBD1
V: TRBV7-8
CDR3: CASSSGQGTQETQYF
DNA: TGTGCCAGCAGCTCGGGACAGGGTACCCAAGAGACCCAGTACTTC

size: NA
length: 14
J: TRBJ1-5
D: TRBD1
V: TRBV9
CDR3: CASSLTGGNQPQHF
DNA: TGTGCCAGCAGCCTCACAGGGGGCAATCAGCCCCAGCATTTT

size: NA
length: 16
J: TRBJ1-1
D: NA
V: TRBV28
CDR3: CASSLPRWRGNTEAFF
DNA: TGTGCCAGCAGTCTCCCTAGATGGCGGGGGAACACTGAAGCTTTCTTT

size: NA
length: 15
J: TRBJ1-3
D: NA
V: TRBV13
CDR3: CASSYDSSSGNTIYF
DNA: TGTGCCAGCTCGTACGACTCTAGCTCTGGAAACACCATATATTTT

size: NA
length: 15
J: TRBJ2-7
D: TRBD1
V: TRBV5-1
CDR3: CASSPGTGGSYEQYF
DNA: TGCGCCAGCAGCCCTGGCACAGGGGGCTCCTACGAGCAGTACTTC

size: few
length: 13
J: TRBJ2-1
D: NA
V: TRBV2
CDR3: CASEHLVNNEQFF
DNA: TGTGCCAGCGAACATCTTGTAAACAATGAGCAGTTCTTC

size: NA
length: 17
J: TRBJ2-7
D: TRBD2
V: TRBV7-9
CDR3: CASSLAGGGSGSSEQYF
DNA: TGTGCCAGCAGCTTAGCAGGGGGTGGCAGCGGGAGTAGCGAGCAGTACTTC

size: NA
length: 16
J: TRBJ1-6
D: NA
V: TRBV6-2/TRBV6-3
CDR3: CASSTQDTSYNSPLHF
DNA: TGTGCCAGCAGTACCCAGGACACCTCCTATAATTCACCCCTCCACTTT

size: NA
length: 16
J: TRBJ2-1
D: TRBD1
V: TRBV9
CDR3: CASSVQGDPPRNEQFF
DNA: TGTGCCAGCAGCGTCCAGGGGGACCCCCCACGCAATGAGCAGTTCTTC

size: few
length: 15
J: TRBJ2-7
D: TRBD2
V: TRBV7-9
CDR3: CASFLYGSAGEEQYF
DNA: TGTGCCAGCTTTCTGTACGGGTCAGCGGGAGAGGAGCAGTACTTC